What follows are 8 T cell receptor beta chains derived from one specimen sequenced in a study of somatic mutations in cytotoxic T cells in rheumatoid arthritis. Clones were read by immunoSEQ multiplex PCR, and TCRdb kept only the in-frame ones, dropping some. The table records approximately 5,200 clones, roughly 80% of them present only once. The material sequenced was CD8+ T cells sorted from blood. These receptors were collected from a woman aged 45-65 years with rheumatoid arthritis.

This clone has just a few counts. The chain uses TRBV5-6 and TRBJ1-3; D unclear. The germline V gene encodes CDR1 SGHDT and CDR2 YYEEEE. The V and J ends lost 0 bases and 0 bases respectively, with 16 bases between them. This CDR3 spans 18 amino acids. The DNA of the CDR3 is TGTGCCAGCAGCTTGGAAGTTTCGCAGGCTCCCTCTGGAAACACCATATATTTT. It encodes CASSLEVSQAPSGNTIYF.

The rearrangement joins TRBV4-1 to TRBJ2-3, with a weak D call TRBD2 (6 bases). This CDR3 spans 15 amino acids. Deletions cut 4 bases from V and 6 bases from J, with 17 bases between. Germline CDR1 MGHRA, CDR2 YSYEKL. Here the CDR3 reads CASSRGLADGDTQYF. CDR3 DNA sequence: TGCGCCAGCAGCCGGGGACTTGCGGACGGGGATACGCAGTATTTT.

The J gene is TRBJ2-3, the V gene TRBV7-9; 7 nucleotides line up with TRBD2. The germline gives CDR1 SEHNR, CDR2 FQNEAQ (reference sequence). CDR3 size: 14 residues. V was clipped by 0 bases and J by 6 bases; unmatched bases: 3. The CDR3 protein is CASSLAGGSDTQYF. Here the CDR3 DNA reads TGTGCCAGCAGCTTAGCGGGAGGGAGTGATACGCAGTATTTT.

The chain is built from TRBV27 and TRBJ2-7, with D perhaps TRBD1 (6 bases). Germline CDR1 and CDR2: MNHEY and SMNVEV (reference sequence). Trimming shortened V by 5 bases and J by 11 bases, and 19 bases separated the two germline ends. This CDR3 is 13 amino acids long. The CDR3 reads CASSQGPTGMEYF. CDR3 DNA sequence: TGTGCCAGCAGTCAAGGGCCCACAGGGATGGAGTACTTC.

The J gene is TRBJ2-7, the V gene TRBV11-3, with D maybe TRBD1 (6 bases). The CDR3 runs to 16 residues. From germline, CDR1 is SGHNT and CDR2 YENEEA. V shed 4 bases and J shed 0 bases, with 16 bases lying between them. CDR3 residues: CASSSTSGTSSYEQYF. CDR3 DNA sequence: TGTGCCAGCAGCTCAACCTCCGGGACAAGCTCCTACGAGCAGTACTTC.

This clone qualifies as medium-sized. This chain uses TRBV28 with TRBJ1-5; unclear D gene. Trimming took off 2 bases at V and 2 bases at J, with 7 bases between the two ends. The CDR3 length is 14 residues. Germline CDR1 is MDHEN and CDR2 is SYDVKM. The CDR3 loop reads CASSLLEGNQPQHF. The DNA of the CDR3 is TGTGCCAGCAGTTTACTGGAGGGCAATCAGCCCCAGCATTTT. The complete variable domain, with remaining parts taken from reference TRBV28 and TRBJ1-5, reads DVKVTQSSRYLVKRTGEKVFLECVQDMDHENMFWYRQDPGLGLRLIYFSYDVKMKEKGDIPEGYSVSREKKERFSLILESASTNQTSMYLCASSLLEGNQPQHFGDGTRLSIL.

The count of this clone is one. The genes are TRBV4-1 and TRBJ2-1; 8 bases align to TRBD2. The ends lost 3 bases at V and 0 bases at J; junction bases unmatched: 4. The germline V gene encodes CDR1 MGHRA and CDR2 YSYEKL. CDR3 size: 16 residues. The CDR3 DNA follows: TGCGCCAGCAGCCACATACTAGCGGACTCCTACAATGAGCAGTTCTTC. The encoded protein is CASSHILADSYNEQFF.

The CDR3 nucleotides read TGTGCCAGCAGTTTATTAGGGGAAGTCAATTACGAGCAGTACTTC. The encoded protein is CASSLLGEVNYEQYF. The chain recombines TRBV27 with TRBJ2-7, with a possible D match to TRBD1 (5 bases). Trimming took off 1 base at V and 4 bases at J, with 14 bases between the two ends. There are 15 residues in the CDR3. The germline gives CDR1 MNHEY, CDR2 SMNVEV (reference sequence).